One TCR beta chain is described in this entry. The sample comes from a study of blood T cell repertoires in COVID-19. Under the authors' procedure: Reference gene primer amplification gave nucleated cell count estimates. Generated by immunoSEQ multiplex PCR, the TCRdb table keeps only in-frame clones and is missing some. The DNA gave D and trimming, while V, J and clone size come from that table. Of about 190,000 clones listed, roughly 80% were seen once; the top ten hold around 6.3%. Germline V gives CDR1 SGHVS, CDR2 FQNEAQ. The CDR3 consists of 14 residues. Between the trimmed V and J ends, which lost 1 base and 7 bases, there was a span of 13 bases.

This TCR came from a woman aged 40 to 49 with acute or convalescent COVID-19. The chain links TRBV7-8 to TRBJ1-2, with a possible D match to TRBD1 (5 bases). The material sequenced was peripheral blood. CDR3 region: CASSLVSGGSGYTF. The CDR3 DNA sequence: TGTGCCAGCAGCTTAGTCTCCGGGGGGTCTGGCTACACCTTC.